What follows are 9 T cell receptor beta chains derived from one specimen sequenced in a study of cytomegalovirus exposure and HLA in healthy donors. The primer mix had 60 Vbeta and 13 Jbeta primers. Assay: immunoSEQ multiplex PCR; the TCRdb copy retains only in-frame clones and omits some. Recorded for this sample: just over 200,000 clones. Sequencing was performed on PBMCs. These receptors originate from a girl aged 2-10 years in good health and CMV-seropositive.

The chain combines TRBV6-5 with TRBJ2-7, with TRBD1 matching 8 bases. This CDR3 contains 13 residues. The germline V gene has CDR1 MNHEY and CDR2 SVGAGI. J was trimmed by 4 bases and V by 8 bases; bases with no gene match: 7. The CDR3 reads CASSIRTGYEQYF. The CDR3 coding sequence is TGTGCCAGCTCTATTCGGACAGGGTACGAGCAGTACTTC.

The chain combines TRBV5-1 with TRBJ1-5, with D perhaps matching TRBD1 (6 bases). Between the trimmed V and J ends, which lost 4 bases and 0 bases, there was a span of 23 bases. The CDR3 consists of 19 residues. Per the germline V gene, CDR1 is SGHRS and CDR2 is YFSETQ. CDR3 sequence reads: CASSPIPGPGHYSNQPQHF. CDR3 DNA sequence: TGCGCCAGCAGCCCAATACCGGGACCGGGACACTATAGCAATCAGCCCCAGCATTTT.

On this clone itself: Other DNA sequences in the same sample also yield this CDR3. V is TRBV7-9 and J is TRBJ2-7; 7 bases agree with TRBD1. CDR3 size: 12 residues. The junction had 2 bases not matched to a gene; V was cut back by 5 bases and J by 4 bases. From germline, CDR1 is SEHNR and CDR2 FQNEAQ (reference sequence). CDR3 in amino acids: CASSPTGYEQYF. In nucleotides, the CDR3 is TGTGCCAGCAGCCCGACAGGGTACGAGCAGTACTTC.

The CDR3 sequence is CASSQGLEAEQFF. CDR3 nucleotide sequence: TGTGCCAGCAGCCAAGGGCTAGAGGCTGAGCAGTTCTTC. The chain couples TRBV4-2 to TRBJ2-1; no clear D. The V and J ends lost 1 base and 9 bases respectively, with 10 bases between them. CDR1 and CDR2 from the germline V gene are LGHNA and YNFKEQ. This CDR3 spans 13 amino acids.

V is TRBV19 and J is TRBJ2-5; TRBD2 matches 9 bases. Germline V gene lookup returns CDR1 LNHDA and CDR2 SQIVND (reference sequence). The V gene end was trimmed by 6 bases and the J gene end by 1 base; junction bases not matched to a gene: 6. The CDR3 covers 15 residues. CDR3 bases: TGTGCCAGTAGCCTAGCGGGACAAGGCCAAGAGACCCAGTACTTC. This sequence encodes CASSLAGQGQETQYF.

The V call is TRBV7-9, the J call TRBJ1-5; tentative D call: TRBD1 (6 bases). The V end lost 1 base, the J end lost 0 bases, and 7 bases lay between the germline ends. CDR3 length: 15 amino acids. The germline CDR1 and CDR2 sequences are SEHNR and FQNEAQ (reference sequence). CDR3: CASSLGTVSNQPQHF. The CDR3 DNA is TGTGCCAGCAGCTTAGGGACAGTTAGCAATCAGCCCCAGCATTTT.

The rearrangement links TRBV4-1 to TRBJ2-5; D unclear. Germline V gene sequence: CDR1 MGHRA, CDR2 YSYEKL. The CDR3 consists of 13 residues. Trimming shortened V by 0 bases and J by 4 bases, and 6 bases separated the two germline ends. Here the CDR3 DNA reads TGCGCCAGCAGCCAAGATTACGGAGAGACCCAGTACTTC. Translation gives CASSQDYGETQYF.

The CDR3: CASSYSGLVADTQYF. In DNA form, the CDR3 reads TGTGCCAGCAGTTACTCGGGACTAGTGGCGGATACGCAGTATTTT. The gene calls are TRBV6-6 and TRBJ2-3; 8 bases fit TRBD2. Losses at the gene ends were 0 bases for V and 6 bases for J; bases not matched to a gene: 5. This CDR3 has 15 residues. CDR1 MNHNY and CDR2 SVGAGI come from the germline V gene (reference sequence).

V and J are TRBV9 and TRBJ2-3; possibly TRBD2 for D (6 bases). V was trimmed by 4 bases and J by 0 bases, leaving 21 bases between them. The CDR3 loop spans 18 amino acids. Per the germline V gene, CDR1 is SGDLS and CDR2 is YYNGEE. CDR3 sequence reads: CASSPSGLPITSTDTQYF. CDR3 sequence (DNA): TGTGCCAGCAGCCCTAGTGGACTACCTATAACTAGCACAGATACGCAGTATTTT. The full variable domain, completed using reference TRBV9 and TRBJ2-3, is DSGVTQTPKHLITATGQRVTLRCSPRSGDLSVYWYQQSLDQGLQFLIQYYNGEERAKGNILERFSAQQFPDLHSELNLSSLELGDSALYFCASSPSGLPITSTDTQYFGPGTRLTVL.